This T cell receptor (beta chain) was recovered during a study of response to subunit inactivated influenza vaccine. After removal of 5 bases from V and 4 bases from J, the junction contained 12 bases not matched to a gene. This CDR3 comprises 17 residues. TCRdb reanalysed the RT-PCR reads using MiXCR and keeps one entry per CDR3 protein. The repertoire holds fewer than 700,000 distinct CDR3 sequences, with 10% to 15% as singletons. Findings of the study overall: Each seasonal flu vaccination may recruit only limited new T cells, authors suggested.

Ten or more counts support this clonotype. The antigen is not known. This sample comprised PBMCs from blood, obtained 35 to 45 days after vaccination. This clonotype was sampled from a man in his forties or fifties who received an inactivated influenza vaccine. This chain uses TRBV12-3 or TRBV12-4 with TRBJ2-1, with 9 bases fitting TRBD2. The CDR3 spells CASSIRASGVLYNEQFF. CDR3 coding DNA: TGTGCCAGCAGTATACGGGCTAGCGGGGTTTTGTACAATGAGCAGTTCTTC.